This entry is about one T cell receptor beta chain. The antigen it recognizes is unknown. Per-nucleotide qualities are absent, and no much larger clonotype sits a single base away. The protocol used for the library was the immunoSEQ multiplex PCR assay. As for how the authors treated the data: To diagnose cytomegalovirus status from the catalog of TCR beta chain sequences, a statistical classification framework was built. TCRdb provides this immuneACCESS table in a form limited to in-frame rearrangements. Some clones are lacking; in checked studies, under half of them reflect an unresolved V gene, and why the rest are absent is not known. V and J calls and clone size are as listed in that table; D and trimming were resolved from the DNA. Counted in this sample were approximately 100,000 clones; about nine tenths of them appeared once. Of the sample, less than 2.5% falls within the top ten clones.

These data are taken from a study of cytomegalovirus exposure and HLA in healthy donors (dated by TCRdb to between 2016 and 2019). About the study as a whole: A later analysis indicated that the 120 or so validation repertoires were generated on the platform also employed for the 650 to 850 repertoires of the first cohort. The aim of the study was to test whether cataloging public T cell receptors could identify signatures of past pathogen exposure. A separate validation cohort of 100 to 150 different subjects was used in addition to the 666-subject first cohort. High-throughput TCR immunosequencing, statistical association of individual TCRs with disease status, and machine learning were combined to predict cytomegalovirus infection status.

Points the paper makes about the study in general: The classifier was reported to diagnose cytomegalovirus status with high specificity and sensitivity in both the original and validation cohorts. The authors suggested that the approach could potentially be extended to other disease states and immunological phenotypes. The validation cohort had no HLA typing available for a later analysis, so co-occurrence within that cohort was assessed over all 120 or so repertoires. Most TCR sequences were seen in very few donors, while some public TCRs were found in many individuals. A total of roughly 160 TCR beta chains were listed by the study as associated with cytomegalovirus. A few of the identified cytomegalovirus-associated TCR beta chains were confirmed in vitro to be specific for cytomegalovirus antigens. A later analysis found that TCRs clustered in the first cohort also tended to co-occur in the roughly 120 validation repertoires, with 94% of cluster scores above 0.

The germline V gene specifies LGHNA as CDR1 and YNFKEQ as CDR2. Counted from cysteine to phenylalanine, this CDR3 has 17 amino acids. The only DNA kept is the CDR3, 51 bases in frame from the first base. V is clipped by 0 bases and J by 2 bases, and the sequence between their germline boundaries is 17 bases long. The donors belonged to the validation cohort of 90 to 150 subjects, which was separate from the 666-subject first cohort. This receptor chain uses TRBV4-2 and TRBJ2-7, with the D gene not confidently named. This sequence was found in a woman between 18 and 29 years old in good health and CMV-seronegative. Sequenced sample: PBMCs. In nucleotides, the sequence is TGTGCCAGCAGCCAAGAAAATTTGGGCAGCTGGACCTACGAGCAGTACTTC. This yields the protein CASSQENLGSWTYEQYF.